The 18 T cell receptor beta chains below all came from one sample that was sequenced in a study of T-cell memory formation after mild COVID-19. TCRdb ran MiXCR on the 5' RACE reads and lists one entry per CDR3 protein. The sample includes approximately 250,000 distinct CDR3 sequences, under 20% of them seen just once. Sequencing input: PBMCs or a T cell subset sorted from them (not recorded which). These receptors came from a man younger than 35 who had mild COVID-19 (a few samples of this study predate the infection). Cell type and time point are not known.

The chain uses TRBV2 and TRBJ1-6; no reliable D call. The CDR3 is 14 residues long. The germline V gene encodes CDR1 SNHLY and CDR2 FYNNEI. V lost 7 bases and J lost 8, with 15 bases in between. This CDR3 is CASIRETGDSPLHF. CDR3 bases: TGTGCCAGCATTAGAGAGACCGGGGATTCACCCCTCCACTTT.

This clonotype was picked up a small number of times. This chain joins TRBV6-5 and TRBJ1-6; unclear D gene. The CDR3 is 15 residues long. Germline-derived CDR1 and CDR2 are MNHEY and SVGAGI. Trimming cost V 0 bases and J 7 bases, with 10 bases left between them. The CDR3 spells CASSYSAFLNSPLHF. The CDR3 DNA is TGTGCCAGCAGTTACTCGGCGTTTCTCAATTCACCCCTCCACTTT.

The rearrangement uses TRBV4-1 and TRBJ1-2; 10 positions agree with TRBD1. From germline, CDR1 is MGHRA and CDR2 YSYEKL. This CDR3 has 15 amino acids. The V and J ends lost 2 bases and 9 bases, in that order; junction bases with no gene match: 9. The CDR3 coding sequence is TGCGCCAGCAGCCAACCCGGACAGGGGGGAAATCGCTACACCTTC. Residues: CASSQPGQGGNRYTF.

This clonotype was found many times. The J gene is TRBJ2-1, the V gene TRBV7-9; D assignment may be TRBD1 or TRBD2 (5 bases each). Between the trimmed V and J ends, which lost 3 bases and 15 bases, there was a span of 12 bases. Looked up from germline, CDR1 is SEHNR and CDR2 is FQNEAQ (reference sequence). The CDR3 runs 11 residues. This CDR3 reads CASSLGTTRFF. The CDR3 bases are TGTGCCAGCAGCTTGGGGACCACCCGGTTCTTC. Based on the CDR3 plus reference TRBV7-9 and TRBJ2-1, the full variable domain is DTGVSQNPRHKITKRGQNVTFRCDPISEHNRLYWYRQTLGQGPEFLTYFQNEAQLEKSRLLSDRFSAERPKGSFSTLEIQRTEQGDSAMYLCASSLGTTRFFGPGTRLTVL.

This clonotype was seen a handful of times. J is TRBJ1-6 and V is TRBV5-1, with a weak D call TRBD1 (5 bases). There are 11 residues in the CDR3. V gave up 7 bases and J gave up 13 bases, with 12 bases separating them. Germline values: CDR1 SGHRS, CDR2 YFSETQ. CDR3 loop: CASRDQGPLHF. CDR3 sequence (DNA): TGCGCCAGCCGGGACCAGGGCCCCCTCCACTTT.

This clonotype occurred a few times. CDR3 sequence: CASSSPEGALYGYTF. CDR3 sequence (DNA): TGTGCCAGCAGTTCCCCAGAGGGGGCCCTCTATGGCTACACCTTC. This chain joins TRBV12-3 or TRBV12-4 and TRBJ1-2; 7 bases align to TRBD1. V shed 4 bases, J shed 4 bases, and the junction held 9 bases outside the gene matches. The CDR3 is made up of 15 amino acids.

V gene TRBV28 combines with J gene TRBJ1-1, with unresolved D. V shed 3 bases and J shed 2 bases, with 10 bases lying between them. Germline V CDR1 and CDR2: MDHEN, SYDVKM. CDR3 size: 14 residues. CDR3 nucleotides: TGTGCCAGCAGTTTTCTGTGGTCAAACACTGAAGCTTTCTTT. It codes for CASSFLWSNTEAFF. Using reference TRBV28 and TRBJ1-1 for the parts outside the CDR3, the full variable domain is DVKVTQSSRYLVKRTGEKVFLECVQDMDHENMFWYRQDPGLGLRLIYFSYDVKMKEKGDIPEGYSVSREKKERFSLILESASTNQTSMYLCASSFLWSNTEAFFGQGTRLTVV.

This clonotype was picked up a small number of times. This rearrangement joins TRBV7-6 to TRBJ2-2; D gene uncertain. The CDR3 is made up of 14 amino acids. The V end was cut by 5 bases, the J end by 6 bases, with 13 bases between. Germline loops: CDR1 SGHVS, CDR2 FNYEAQ. DNA for the CDR3: TGTGCCAGCAGCCCACCCCCAGGATCCGGGGAGCTGTTTTTT. As protein: CASSPPPGSGELFF.

This clonotype has a handful of counts. The V gene is TRBV9, the J gene TRBJ2-1; D is unresolved. The germline V and J ends were trimmed by 6 bases and 1 base, with 11 bases remaining between them. The CDR3 spans 14 residues. Germline-derived CDR1 and CDR2 are SGDLS and YYNGEE. CDR3 region: CASTLTSSYNEQFF. The CDR3 region has the DNA TGTGCCAGCACCCTGACATCTTCCTACAATGAGCAGTTCTTC.

This clonotype occurred many times. This rearrangement joins TRBV7-2 to TRBJ2-3, with D possibly being TRBD1 or TRBD2 (5 bases each). CDR1 and CDR2 (germline): SGHTA, FQGNSA. The CDR3 is made up of 14 amino acids. V was trimmed by 4 bases and J by 0 bases, leaving 8 bases between them. CDR3 sequence (DNA): TGTGCCAGCAGCTCGAGGGGAAGCACAGATACGCAGTATTTT. Its protein is CASSSRGSTDTQYF.

J is TRBJ2-5 and V is TRBV27; TRBD2 matches 10 bases. The germline V gene encodes CDR1 MNHEY and CDR2 SMNVEV (reference sequence). The CDR3 is made up of 15 amino acids. V lost 2 bases and J lost 5; bases outside the gene matches: 5. The CDR3 loop is CASSLQRGGRETQYF. The CDR3 DNA reads TGTGCCAGCAGTTTACAGCGGGGGGGCCGGGAGACCCAGTACTTC.

In regard to this clonotype: Relative to the germline gene, one junction end is altered; a read error may explain this. This chain joins TRBV12-3 or TRBV12-4 and TRBJ2-3; D is unresolved. The CDR3 is 13 amino acids. The DNA for the CDR3 is TGTGCCTGCAGGTATCTATTCACAGATACGCTGTATTTT. Translation: CACRYLFTDTLYF.

This clonotype was detected a few times. The chain employs TRBV27 and TRBJ2-5; D is perhaps TRBD2 (6 bases). This CDR3 region has 15 residues. Per germline, CDR1 MNHEY and CDR2 SMNVEV (reference sequence). The V gene lost 0 bases and the J gene lost 5 bases, with 13 bases spanning the gap. The CDR3 DNA is TGTGCCAGCAGTTTATCGATGGGGGGACGGGAGACCCAGTACTTC. Translation: CASSLSMGGRETQYF.

A few counts support this clonotype. The chain uses TRBV4-1 and TRBJ2-6; D perhaps matches TRBD1 (5 bases). V lost 0 bases, J lost 1 base, and 13 bases lay in between. Germline V gives CDR1 MGHRA, CDR2 YSYEKL. CDR3 length: 18 residues. CDR3: CASSQESQGTSGANVLTF. The CDR3 bases are TGCGCCAGCAGCCAAGAGTCGCAGGGTACATCTGGGGCCAACGTCCTGACTTTC.

In its sample, this clonotype was seen a few times. V gene TRBV28 combines with J gene TRBJ1-1; maybe TRBD1 (5 bases). There are 15 residues in the CDR3. V lost 6 bases to trimming and J lost 4 bases, with 18 bases between them. Germline CDR1 and CDR2: MDHEN and SYDVKM. This CDR3 is CASSELRDPVTEAFF. The CDR3 region has the DNA TGTGCCAGCAGCGAACTCCGGGACCCCGTCACTGAAGCTTTCTTT.

There are many counts of this clonotype. The J gene is TRBJ2-7, the V gene TRBV6-6, with D maybe TRBD2 (6 bases). CDR3 length: 13 amino acids. Germline CDR1 reads MNHNY; CDR2 reads SVGAGI (reference sequence). V lost 1 base, J lost 6 bases, and 10 bases lay in between. Here the CDR3 DNA reads TGTGCCAGCAGTTACTTAGCGGAAGGCGAGCAGTACTTC. Amino acids: CASSYLAEGEQYF.

This clonotype was seen at least ten times. The V call is TRBV6-5, the J call TRBJ2-2; D unclear. This CDR3 is built from 14 residues. The germline V and J ends were trimmed by 0 bases and 0 bases, with 2 bases remaining between them. The V gene's germline CDR1 is MNHEY and CDR2 SVGAGI. DNA for the CDR3: TGTGCCAGCAGTTACTCATCGAACACCGGGGAGCTGTTTTTT. Protein sequence: CASSYSSNTGELFF.

A few counts support this clonotype. This sequence joins TRBV28 and TRBJ1-4, with D perhaps matching TRBD1 (5 bases). The CDR3 consists of 14 residues. Germline V gene sequence: CDR1 MDHEN, CDR2 SYDVKM. Between the trimmed V and J ends, which lost 6 bases and 8 bases, there was a span of 16 bases. The CDR3: CASSTTGGFEKLFF. The CDR3 DNA reads TGTGCCAGCAGCACCACCGGGGGGTTCGAAAAACTGTTTTTT.